This entry lists 25 T cell receptor beta chains sequenced from one sample in a study of T cell changes during pregnancy in multiple sclerosis. Clones were read by immunoSEQ multiplex PCR, and TCRdb kept only the in-frame ones, dropping some. Here the sample spans fewer than 55,000 clones, around 89% being singletons. The sequencing used peripheral blood, collected after pregnancy. These receptors came from a female donor in good health, enrolled as a control in a pregnancy study.

The chain joins TRBV7-2 to TRBJ2-7; maybe TRBD1 (6 bases). CDR3 length: 16 residues. V lost 1 base and J lost 1, with 14 bases in between. Germline lookup yields CDR1 SGHTA and CDR2 FQGNSA. CDR3 coding DNA: TGTGCCAGCAGCTTAGGTTCAGACAGGCCTTCCTACGAGCAGTACTTC. Its protein product is CASSLGSDRPSYEQYF.

This sequence joins TRBV19 and TRBJ2-2; possibly TRBD1 for D (5 bases). CDR3 length equals 16 residues. Trimming pared 3 bases from V and 1 base from J, leaving 12 bases between. From germline, CDR1 is LNHDA and CDR2 SQIVND (reference sequence). The CDR3 loop is CASSMGQELNTGELFF. The CDR3 DNA is TGTGCCAGTAGTATGGGGCAGGAGTTGAACACCGGGGAGCTGTTTTTT.

The chain carries TRBV7-2 and TRBJ1-6; 7 bases fit TRBD1. The CDR3 totals 16 residues. Germline lookup yields CDR1 SGHTA and CDR2 FQGNSA. The trim removed 5 bases at V and 4 bases at J, leaving 8 bases unmatched. CDR3 loop: CASSVPTGQYNSPLHF. The CDR3, as DNA: TGTGCCAGCAGCGTTCCGACAGGGCAATATAATTCACCCCTCCACTTT. The full variable domain, completed using reference TRBV7-2 and TRBJ1-6, is GAGVSQSPSNKVTEKGKDVELRCDPISGHTALYWYRQSLGQGLEFLIYFQGNSAPDKSGLPSDRFSAERTGGSVSTLTIQRTQQEDSAVYLCASSVPTGQYNSPLHFGNGTRLTVT.

The chain uses TRBV19 and TRBJ1-5, with D possibly TRBD1 on 6 matching bases. In germline, CDR1 is LNHDA, CDR2 SQIVND (reference sequence). The CDR3 runs 16 residues. V was cut by 5 bases and J by 1 base, with 15 bases left in between. The CDR3 here is CASSDTGFWSNQPQHF. As DNA, the CDR3 is TGTGCCAGTAGTGATACAGGGTTTTGGAGCAATCAGCCCCAGCATTTT.

The count of this clone is one. The chain combines TRBV28 with TRBJ1-5; 7 bases match TRBD1. From germline, CDR1 is MDHEN and CDR2 SYDVKM. The trim removed 6 bases at V and 7 bases at J, leaving 18 bases unmatched. CDR3 length: 17 residues. The CDR3 protein is CASRLMMGDRASQPQHF. The CDR3 DNA reads as TGTGCCAGCAGGCTGATGATGGGAGACAGGGCGTCACAGCCCCAGCATTTT. Full variable domain (outside the CDR3, taken from reference TRBV28 and TRBJ1-5): DVKVTQSSRYLVKRTGEKVFLECVQDMDHENMFWYRQDPGLGLRLIYFSYDVKMKEKGDIPEGYSVSREKKERFSLILESASTNQTSMYLCASRLMMGDRASQPQHFGDGTRLSIL.

The chain joins TRBV25-1 to TRBJ1-2, with D maybe TRBD1 (5 bases). V gave up 4 bases and J gave up 0 bases, with 12 bases separating them. This CDR3 region has 15 residues. Per germline, CDR1 MGHDK and CDR2 SYGVNS. CDR3 loop: CASSAPGRANYGYTF. Written as DNA, the CDR3 is TGTGCCAGCAGTGCGCCAGGGCGAGCTAACTATGGCTACACCTTC.

Remarks on this clone: Other nucleotide sequences from this sample produce the same CDR3. J is TRBJ1-1 and V is TRBV6-1, with no clear D. Trimming took off 5 bases at V and 6 bases at J, with 10 bases between the two ends. The V gene's germline CDR1 is MNHNS and CDR2 SASEGT. The CDR3 spans 12 residues. The CDR3 is CASSTRGAEAFF. In DNA form, the CDR3 reads TGTGCCAGCAGTACCCGGGGAGCTGAAGCTTTCTTT.

The chain employs TRBV9 and TRBJ1-6; 7 bases agree with TRBD1. CDR1 and CDR2 (germline): SGDLS, YYNGEE. There are 14 residues in the CDR3. The V segment lost 0 bases and the J segment 9 bases; nucleotides outside the gene matches: 3. The CDR3, as DNA: TGTGCCAGCAGCGTAGGGACAGGCTCTTCACCCCTCCACTTT. It encodes CASSVGTGSSPLHF.

J is TRBJ2-5 and V is TRBV5-6; perhaps TRBD2 as D (5 bases). This CDR3 region has 16 residues. V shed 4 bases and J shed 3 bases, with 19 bases lying between them. CDR1 and CDR2 from the germline V gene are SGHDT and YYEEEE. For the CDR3, the DNA is TGTGCCAGCAGCCCCACCTATGGGGAGCGGAAAGAGACCCAGTACTTC. Encoded protein: CASSPTYGERKETQYF.

This chain uses TRBV9 with TRBJ2-3; TRBD2 matches at 10 bases. There are 18 residues in the CDR3. Germline lookup yields CDR1 SGDLS and CDR2 YYNGEE. Trimming at V came to 7 bases and at J to 4 bases, leaving 18 bases not matched to a gene. The DNA of the CDR3 is TGTGCCAGCGCCCGAGAGCGGGAGGGCCGTAGTATTGCAGATACGCAGTATTTT. Protein: CASAREREGRSIADTQYF.

The chain employs TRBV28 and TRBJ2-5, with D perhaps TRBD2 (6 bases). Trimming removed 2 bases from V and 9 bases from J, with 16 bases in between. The CDR3 has 14 amino acids. In germline, CDR1 is MDHEN, CDR2 SYDVKM. DNA of the CDR3: TGTGCCAGCAGTTTAAGGTCAGGGACGGGGGCCCAGTACTTC. It specifies CASSLRSGTGAQYF.

Written as DNA, the CDR3 is TGTGCCAGCGGACTTAGGGATACGCAGTATTTT. Translating gives CASGLRDTQYF. This sequence joins TRBV5-4 and TRBJ2-3; possible D gene TRBD2, 5 bases. This CDR3 region has 11 residues. The germline CDR1 and CDR2 sequences are SGHNT and YYREEE (reference sequence). V lost 7 bases and J 6 bases, leaving 9 bases between the germline ends.

This chain joins TRBV5-6 and TRBJ1-2; TRBD1 aligns across 8 bases. The trim removed 2 bases at V and 7 bases at J, leaving 13 bases unmatched. The CDR3 covers 16 residues. Germline CDR1 is SGHDT and CDR2 is YYEEEE. CDR3 amino acids: CASSFSAGTGVAGYTF. CDR3 nucleotide sequence: TGTGCCAGCAGCTTCTCTGCCGGGACAGGTGTTGCTGGCTACACCTTC.

The chain links TRBV7-8 to TRBJ1-1, with D hard to call. CDR1 is SGHVS, CDR2 FQNEAQ, per germline. The ends were cut back, 4 bases at V and 2 bases at J, with 8 bases in the middle. The length of the CDR3 is 13 residues. The CDR3 region is CASSSRLNTEAFF. DNA for the CDR3: TGTGCCAGCAGCTCCCGACTCAACACTGAAGCTTTCTTT.

This clone came up a few times. V gene TRBV6-4 combines with J gene TRBJ2-6, with 9 nucleotides matching TRBD2. CDR3 length: 16 residues. The V gene's germline CDR1 is MRHNA and CDR2 SNTAGT. After removal of 3 bases from V and 0 bases from J, the junction contained 0 bases not matched to a gene. Here the CDR3 reads CASSERGGSGANVLTF. The CDR3 DNA follows: TGTGCCAGCAGTGAGCGGGGGGGCTCTGGGGCCAACGTCCTGACTTTC.

This clone was detected only once. The chain couples TRBV19 to TRBJ1-2, with D maybe TRBD1 (6 bases). The length of the CDR3 is 13 residues. Trimming took off 7 bases at V and 2 bases at J, with 11 bases between the two ends. Germline assignment: CDR1 LNHDA and CDR2 SQIVND (reference sequence). This chain's CDR3 is CASTIDRNYGYTF. DNA of the CDR3: TGTGCCAGTACCATCGACAGGAACTATGGCTACACCTTC.

This chain connects TRBV29-1 to TRBJ1-1, with no clear D. The V gene's germline CDR1 is SQVTM and CDR2 ANQGSEA. V lost 6 bases and J 11 bases, leaving 19 bases between the germline ends. The CDR3 extends over 12 amino acids. CDR3 sequence: CSVASGSPGAFF. For the CDR3, the DNA is TGCAGCGTGGCTTCGGGGTCCCCTGGGGCTTTCTTT.

The V call is TRBV6-5, the J call TRBJ2-5; 7 bases line up with TRBD2. Germline CDR1 and CDR2: MNHEY and SVGAGI. This CDR3 is 14 amino acids long. The ends lost 5 bases at V and 5 bases at J; junction bases unmatched: 8. CDR3 region: CASSALNSGETQYF. DNA for the CDR3: TGTGCCAGCAGTGCCCTTAATAGCGGGGAGACCCAGTACTTC.

The chain joins TRBV11-2 to TRBJ2-5; a weak D match, TRBD2 (5 bases). The CDR3 totals 15 residues. The germline V gene encodes CDR1 SGHAT and CDR2 FQNNGV. V was clipped by 3 bases and J by 2 bases, with 13 bases between them. CDR3 DNA sequence: TGTGCCAGCAGCTTCAGACTAACCCCTCAAGAGACCCAGTACTTC. Its protein product is CASSFRLTPQETQYF.

The chain couples TRBV19 to TRBJ1-2; 7 bases fit TRBD1. CDR3 length: 15 residues. V gave up 5 bases and J gave up 0 bases; unmatched junction bases: 6. Per the germline V gene, CDR1 is LNHDA and CDR2 is SQIVND (reference sequence). The CDR3 region is CASSVTGSPNYGYTF. DNA for the CDR3: TGTGCCAGTAGTGTGACAGGGTCTCCTAACTATGGCTACACCTTC.

Only one count was recorded for this clone. The chain uses TRBV7-2 and TRBJ1-2; tentatively, D is TRBD1 (5 bases). The V and J ends lost 5 bases and 4 bases respectively, with 11 bases between them. Germline CDR1 is SGHTA and CDR2 is FQGNSA. CDR3 size: 13 residues. CDR3 residues: CASSPPGIYGYTF. Here the CDR3 DNA reads TGTGCCAGCAGCCCCCCAGGGATCTATGGCTACACCTTC.

Only one count was recorded for this clone. This chain links TRBV6-1 with TRBJ1-2, with D perhaps TRBD1 (5 bases). V was clipped by 3 bases and J by 7 bases, with 18 bases between them. The CDR3 sequence is 15 residues long. Looked up from germline, CDR1 is MNHNS and CDR2 is SASEGT. DNA of the CDR3: TGTGCCAGCAGTGAGTCTTGGAGGGAGGGGAGTGGCTACACCTTC. Protein: CASSESWREGSGYTF.

V is TRBV7-2 and J is TRBJ2-3; the D gene is possibly TRBD1 (8 bases). Between the trimmed V and J ends, which lost 5 bases and 3 bases, there was a span of 18 bases. The CDR3 consists of 16 residues. Germline assignment: CDR1 SGHTA and CDR2 FQGNSA. The CDR3 nucleotides are TGTGCCAGCAGCCGCGGGCTACAGGGGGGGACAGATACGCAGTATTTT. This sequence encodes CASSRGLQGGTDTQYF.

The chain combines TRBV19 with TRBJ2-2; 8 bases are a match to TRBD2. In germline, CDR1 is LNHDA, CDR2 SQIVND (reference sequence). The trim removed 4 bases at V and 4 bases at J, leaving 8 bases unmatched. CDR3 length: 16 residues. The CDR3 loop reads CASSRLAGRGTGELFF. Written as DNA, the CDR3 is TGTGCCAGTAGTAGATTAGCGGGGAGGGGCACCGGGGAGCTGTTTTTT.

V usage is TRBV28 and J usage is TRBJ2-3, with D perhaps TRBD1 (5 bases). V gave up 6 bases and J gave up 3 bases, with 16 bases separating them. Germline CDR1 and CDR2: MDHEN and SYDVKM. The CDR3 runs 15 residues. Here the CDR3 DNA reads TGTGCCAGCAGCCCAGGGCTCATTGGGACAGATACGCAGTATTTT. It yields the protein CASSPGLIGTDTQYF.